This T cell receptor (beta chain) was sequenced during a study of vaccination effects on CD4 cells after COVID-19 (dated by TCRdb to 2022 to 2024). With respect to the entire study: Each participant received two doses of an mRNA SARS-CoV-2 vaccine, either BNT162b2 or mRNA-1273. SARS-CoV-2 spike-specific CD4+ TCR repertoires were compared before and after mRNA vaccination in COVID-19 convalescent patients and in infection-naive vaccine recipients. The full study included some 10 COVID-19 convalescent patients and a few SARS-CoV-2-naive healthy vaccine recipients. Cultures from other donors in the study were sequenced with the Oncomine TCR Beta short-read assay on an Illumina iSeq 100. General conclusions and limits of the study: At late post-vaccination timepoints, both infection-induced and vaccine-induced clones showed marked clonal contraction, consistent with waning T cell responses. The study was limited by a small number of convalescent patients, and early post-infection timepoints were lacking. Among healthy vaccine recipients, nearly all vaccine-induced clones were SARS-CoV-2 mono-reactive, and only 1 of 255 was cross-reactive with common cold coronaviruses.

Receptor libraries were prepared by the immunoSEQ multiplex PCR assay. DNA from the CD4+ T cells that had been cultured and isolated underwent TCR beta CDR3 sequencing. The study's processing was this. Non-productive TCR sequences were removed and reads were trimmed to the CDR3 region, keeping CDR3s of at least 7 amino acids. The MANAFEST web app was used to identify antigen-specific clonotypes by comparing expansion in peptide wells with expansion in reference cultures. For clones to be considered positive, expansion at FDR<0.05 versus reference and all other wells, an odds ratio above 5, and a frequency above 0.1% in two replicate wells were required. Cross-reactive clonotypes were defined as significantly expanded in SARS-CoV-2 spike wells and in at least one common cold coronavirus spike condition. Levenshtein distance calculated with the stringdist R package was used to assess CDR3 similarity, and unrooted trees were constructed with ape in R 3.6.1. The table was pulled from immuneACCESS by TCRdb, which kept in-frame rearrangements only. Such tables lose some clones; where checked, under half of the loss comes from unresolved V genes, and the rest has no known cause. V, J and clone size derive from that table, while D and trimming were established from the DNA sequence. This sample lists tens of thousands of clones; about 80% were detected once. Approximately 3.7% of the sample goes to the ten largest clones.

As to this clone: No cognate antigen has been identified for it. No much larger clone exists at a distance of one base, and base qualities are not known.

There are 14 amino acids in the CDR3, from cysteine to phenylalanine inclusive. Of all the DNA, just the CDR3 is kept, 42 bases in frame from base 1. According to the germline V gene, CDR1 reads SGHDT and CDR2 reads YYEEEE. V and J are truncated by 4 bases and 4 bases respectively, leaving an intervening sequence of 12 bases. The ViraFEST assay stimulated PBMC with viral peptide pools and then used TCR sequencing to identify antigen-specific CD4+ T cell clonotypes by expansion. After approximately 11 days of culture, CD4+ T cells were isolated with the EasySep CD4+ T cell isolation kit. Healthy vaccine recipients had no prior SARS-CoV-2 infection, confirmed by negative nucleocapsid antibodies before and after vaccination. Each well held 1.5 million to 2 million PBMC cultured in IMDM containing roughly 5% human AB serum, 8.5 to 10 IU/ml IL-2 and gentamicin, along with around 9.1 ug/ml peptides. On days 3 and 7, half of the culture medium was replaced with fresh IL-2-containing medium. Unless noted otherwise, every peptide stimulation condition was cultured in triplicate wells. Using Ficoll-Paque Plus gradient centrifugation, PBMC were separated from whole blood and then either used fresh or cryopreserved at -140C. Overlapping peptide pools spanned the spike proteins of SARS-CoV-2 and the common cold coronaviruses HCoV-NL63, HCoV-OC43 and HCoV-229E. Genomic DNA was extracted from cultured CD4+ T cells with the QIAamp micro DNA kit.

The sequence links TRBV5-6 to TRBJ2-1; the D segment could be TRBD2, given 6 matching bases. Sequenced here: CD4+ T cells from PBMCs cultured with HCoV-OC43 spike peptides, sampled before COVID-19 vaccination. The cell subset or site label, read with the paper, signifies: HCoV-OC43 spike overlapping peptide pool stimulation. This sequence was found in a human donor who received a COVID-19 vaccine. The CDR3 reads as follows: CASSISGLYNEQFF. The DNA sequence reads TGTGCCAGCAGCATATCGGGACTGTACAATGAGCAGTTCTTC.